This T cell receptor beta chain appears in the sequencing data of a study of OX40 agonist ivuxolimab in advanced cancers. Turning to the study itself: Every 2 weeks, patients got intravenous ivuxolimab at one of six dose levels (0.01-10 mg/kg).

The ends were cut back, 1 base at V and 2 bases at J, with 8 bases in the middle. CDR3 length equals 14 residues. Germline CDR1 and CDR2: SGHTA and FQGTGA. Data came from immunoSEQ multiplex PCR; TCRdb stores just in-frame clones and leaves some out. The table has fewer than 85,000 clones, approximately 87% seen once. V gene TRBV7-3 combines with J gene TRBJ1-2; D unclear. Specimen: CD4+ or CD8+ T cells sorted from blood, collected in a trial of the OX40 agonist ivuxolimab. The clonotype comes from an adult with an advanced solid tumor such as melanoma, head and neck, liver or kidney cancer. CDR3 sequence: CASSLREGNYGYTF. CDR3 nucleotides: TGTGCCAGCAGCTTAAGGGAGGGCAACTATGGCTACACCTTC.